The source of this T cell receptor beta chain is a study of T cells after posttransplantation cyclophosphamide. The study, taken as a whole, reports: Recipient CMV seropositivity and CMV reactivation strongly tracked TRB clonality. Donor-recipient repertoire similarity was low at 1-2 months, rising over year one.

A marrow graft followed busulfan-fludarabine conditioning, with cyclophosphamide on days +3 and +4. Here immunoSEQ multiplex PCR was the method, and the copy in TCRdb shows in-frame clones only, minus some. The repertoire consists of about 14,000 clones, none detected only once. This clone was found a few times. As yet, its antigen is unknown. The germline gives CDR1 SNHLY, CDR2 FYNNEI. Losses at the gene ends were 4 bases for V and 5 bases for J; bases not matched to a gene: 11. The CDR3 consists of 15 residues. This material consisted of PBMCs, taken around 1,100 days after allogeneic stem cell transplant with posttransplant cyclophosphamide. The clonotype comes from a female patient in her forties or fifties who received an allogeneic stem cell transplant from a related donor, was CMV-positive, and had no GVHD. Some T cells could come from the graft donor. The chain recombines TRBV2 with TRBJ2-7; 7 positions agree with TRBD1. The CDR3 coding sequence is TGTGCCAGCAGTGGGGCAGGACAGGCGCTCAACGAGCAGTACTTC. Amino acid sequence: CASSGAGQALNEQYF.